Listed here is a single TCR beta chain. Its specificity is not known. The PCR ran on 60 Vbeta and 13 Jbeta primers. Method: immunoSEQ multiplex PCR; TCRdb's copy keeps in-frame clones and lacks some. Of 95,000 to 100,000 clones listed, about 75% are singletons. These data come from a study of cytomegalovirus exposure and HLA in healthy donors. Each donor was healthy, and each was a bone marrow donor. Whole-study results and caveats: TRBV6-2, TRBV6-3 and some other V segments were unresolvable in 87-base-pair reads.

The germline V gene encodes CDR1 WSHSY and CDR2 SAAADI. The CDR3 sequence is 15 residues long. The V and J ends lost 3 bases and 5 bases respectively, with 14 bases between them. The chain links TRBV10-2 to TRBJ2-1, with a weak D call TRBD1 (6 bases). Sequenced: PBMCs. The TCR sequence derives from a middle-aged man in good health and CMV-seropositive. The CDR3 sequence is CASSDRGPGHNEQFF. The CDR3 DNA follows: TGCGCCAGCAGTGACAGGGGTCCCGGGCACAATGAGCAGTTCTTC.